This is a list of T cell receptor beta chains from one sample in a study of shared clonotypes between healthy human individuals. Profiled with immunoSEQ multiplex PCR; TCRdb holds only in-frame clones, not every one. The table records under 1,900,000 clones, 97% to 99% of them present only once. The sequenced material came from naive CD4+ T cells sorted from blood. These receptors came from a man aged 30 to 45 in good health. Both conserved end residues are part of each CDR3. Fields, in order: clone size, D gene, V gene, J gene, CDR3 protein, CDR3 DNA. A D gene is named only where the DNA matches it firmly. The size field is filled for only some rows; it gives once, few, many or a size class.

>-|-|TRBV19|TRBJ2-2
CASNDKPNTGELFF
TGTGCCAGTAATGATAAGCCGAACACCGGGGAGCTGTTTTTT
>-|TRBD2|TRBV5-1|TRBJ2-1
CASSQSTREGYEQFF
TGCGCCAGCAGCCAGTCTACGCGGGAGGGATATGAGCAGTTCTTC
>-|-|TRBV18|TRBJ2-1
CASSPPGGTNHNEQFF
TGTGCCAGCTCACCTCCTGGGGGGACAAACCACAATGAGCAGTTCTTC
>-|TRBD1|TRBV18|TRBJ2-1
CASSLRDSHNEQFF
TGTGCCAGCTCACTCCGGGACAGTCACAATGAGCAGTTCTTC
>-|-|TRBV6-1|TRBJ2-7
CASSELRGDSLYEQYF
TGTGCCAGCAGTGAATTACGGGGGGACAGCCTCTACGAGCAGTACTTC
>-|TRBD1|TRBV2|TRBJ2-1
CASSEGDRGMLF
TGTGCCAGCAGTGAAGGGGACAGGGGGATGCTCTTC
>once|-|TRBV5-1|TRBJ2-3
CASSLFSQAVVKQYF
TGCGCCAGCAGCTTATTTAGCCAGGCCGTAGTAAAGCAGTATTTT
>-|-|TRBV6-4|TRBJ1-1
CASSVDGGRTEAFF
TGTGCCAGCAGTGTGGATGGGGGCAGGACTGAAGCTTTCTTT
>-|-|TRBV10-2|TRBJ1-1
CASSFGTGAEAFF
TGCGCCAGCAGCTTCGGGACCGGGGCAGAAGCTTTCTTT
>-|-|TRBV9|TRBJ2-1
CASSAGNSYNEQFF
TGTGCCAGCAGCGCTGGCAATTCCTACAATGAGCAGTTCTTC
>-|-|TRBV7-3|TRBJ2-1
CASSPQGLLSYNEQFF
TGTGCCAGCAGCCCTCAGGGGCTTCTCTCCTACAATGAGCAGTTCTTC
>-|TRBD2|TRBV28|TRBJ2-1
CASSFRAGGYNEQFF
TGTGCCAGCAGTTTTCGAGCGGGAGGATACAATGAGCAGTTCTTC
>-|TRBD2|TRBV9|TRBJ2-1
CASSVQSGSNEQFF
TGTGCCAGCAGCGTACAGAGCGGGAGTAATGAGCAGTTCTTC
>once|-|TRBV5-1|TRBJ2-4
CASSLENIQYF
TGCGCCAGCAGTTTGGAAAACATTCAGTACTTC